Sequencing of this T cell receptor (beta chain) was carried out in a study of blood T cells in healthy people across ages. Study-wide context: With template switching, about one barcoded beta molecule was captured per two T cells. Study-wide points: Unsorted PBMC input precluded a conclusive naive versus antigen-experienced comparison.

This clonotype was detected only once. As yet, its antigen is unknown. Using a J-beta primer mix together with a sample-barcoded 5' primer, a second PCR was run for 7 to 11 cycles. Each cDNA molecule carried a tag from a template-switch adaptor that contained 12 random nucleotides. TCRdb re-derived calls from the 5' RACE reads in MiXCR, one entry per CDR3 protein. The sample comprises around 1,600,000 distinct CDR3 sequences, around 40% of which are singletons, and over 3.5% rests with the top ten. This sequence originates from a woman younger than 30 in good health. The material sequenced was blood.

The CDR3 region has the DNA TGTGCCAGCAGCTTGATCTCTAACACGTACTTC. This codes for CASSLISNTYF. This chain uses TRBV5-5 with TRBJ2-5; D gene ambiguous. The CDR3 covers 11 residues. CDR1 SGHKS and CDR2 YYEKEE come from the germline V gene (reference sequence). V shed 1 base and J shed 13 bases, with 11 bases lying between them.